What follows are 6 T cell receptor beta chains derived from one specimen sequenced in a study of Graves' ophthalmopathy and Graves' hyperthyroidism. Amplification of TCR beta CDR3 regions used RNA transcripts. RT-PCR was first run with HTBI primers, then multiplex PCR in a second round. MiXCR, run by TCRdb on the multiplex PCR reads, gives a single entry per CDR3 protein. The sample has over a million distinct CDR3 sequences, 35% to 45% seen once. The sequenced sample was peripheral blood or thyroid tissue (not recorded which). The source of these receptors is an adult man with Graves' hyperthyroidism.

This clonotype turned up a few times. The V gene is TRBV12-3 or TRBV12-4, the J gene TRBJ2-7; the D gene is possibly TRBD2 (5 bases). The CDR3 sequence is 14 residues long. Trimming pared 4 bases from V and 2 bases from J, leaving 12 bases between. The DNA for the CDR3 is TGTGCCAGCAGTTACAACGGGGTAGCCTACGAGCAGTACTTC. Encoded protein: CASSYNGVAYEQYF.

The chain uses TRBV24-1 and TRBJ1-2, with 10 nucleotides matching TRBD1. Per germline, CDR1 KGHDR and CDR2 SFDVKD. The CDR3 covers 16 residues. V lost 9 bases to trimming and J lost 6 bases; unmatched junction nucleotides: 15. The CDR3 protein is CATAPDRGHVFDGYTF. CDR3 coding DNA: TGTGCCACCGCTCCCGACAGGGGGCATGTCTTCGATGGCTACACCTTC.

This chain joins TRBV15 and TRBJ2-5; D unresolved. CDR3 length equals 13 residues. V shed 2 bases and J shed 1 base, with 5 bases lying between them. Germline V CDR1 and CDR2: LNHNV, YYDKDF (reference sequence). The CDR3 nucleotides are TGTGCCACCAGCAGAAGGTTCCAAGAGACCCAGTACTTC. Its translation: CATSRRFQETQYF.

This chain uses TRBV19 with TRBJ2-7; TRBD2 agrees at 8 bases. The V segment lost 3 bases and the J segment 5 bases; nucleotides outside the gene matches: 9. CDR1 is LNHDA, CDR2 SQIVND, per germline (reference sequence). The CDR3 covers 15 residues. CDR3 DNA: TGTGCCAGTAGTATTAGCGCGGGGGGAAGGAACGAGCAGTACTTC. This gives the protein CASSISAGGRNEQYF. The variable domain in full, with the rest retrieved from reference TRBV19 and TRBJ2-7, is DGGITQSPKYLFRKEGQNVTLSCEQNLNHDAMYWYRQDPGQGLRLIYYSQIVNDFQKGDIAEGYSVSREKKESFPLTVTSAQKNPTAFYLCASSISAGGRNEQYFGPGTRLTVT.

CDR3 sequence reads: CATSSGQRETQYF. The CDR3 nucleotides are TGTGCCACCAGCAGTGGACAGCGGGAGACCCAGTACTTC. This rearrangement joins TRBV15 to TRBJ2-5; D is possibly TRBD1 (6 bases). V lost 3 bases, J lost 5 bases, and 10 bases lay in between. From germline, CDR1 is LNHNV and CDR2 YYDKDF (reference sequence). This CDR3 region has 13 residues.

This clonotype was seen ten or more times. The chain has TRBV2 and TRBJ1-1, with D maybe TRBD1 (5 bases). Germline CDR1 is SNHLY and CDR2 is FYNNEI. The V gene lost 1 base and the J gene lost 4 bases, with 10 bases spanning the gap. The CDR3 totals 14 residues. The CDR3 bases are TGTGCCAGCAGTGAAGTGGTGGGGCCCACTGAAGCTTTCTTT. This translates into CASSEVVGPTEAFF.